Many counts were recorded for the clone carrying this T cell receptor (beta chain). Its matching antigen is unknown. TCRdb fed the reads into MiXCR, producing one record per CDR3 protein. The table shows more than 200,000 distinct CDR3 sequences, with 9.1% occurring only once. These data are taken from a study of T cell repertoires in cytomegalovirus infection. Germline-derived CDR1 and CDR2 are SGHVS and FNYEAQ. This CDR3 spans 16 amino acids. Trimming shortened V by 5 bases and J by 0 bases, and 16 bases separated the two germline ends. The study, taken as a whole, reports: The ex vivo response was dominated by HLA-C-restricted CMV-specific TCR beta clonotypes.

The receptor was isolated from a human donor in good health (CMV status not recorded). Some clones in this sample may be carry-over from other donors' samples. The V call is TRBV7-6, the J call TRBJ2-5; perhaps TRBD1 as D (6 bases). Input material: PBMCs. CDR3 amino acids: CASSVGQTLYQETQYF. The DNA for the CDR3 is TGTGCCAGCAGCGTAGGACAGACACTGTACCAAGAGACCCAGTACTTC. Looking up the rest from reference TRBV7-6 and TRBJ2-5 gives the full variable domain: GAGVSQSPRYKVTKRGQDVALRCDPISGHVSLYWYRQALGQGPEFLTYFNYEAQQDKSGLPNDRFSAERPEGSISTLTIQRTEQRDSAMYRCASSVGQTLYQETQYFGPGTRLLVL.